These 22 T cell receptor beta chains were sequenced from one sample in a study of blood T cell repertoires in COVID-19. Using immunoSEQ multiplex PCR, the repertoire was profiled, and TCRdb retains in-frame clones only, with some absent. Here the sample spans around 25,000 clones, about 90% being singletons. Sequencing used peripheral blood. These receptors were collected from a woman aged 55-70 years with active COVID-19.

The chain combines TRBV10-2 with TRBJ2-7; perhaps TRBD1 as D (5 bases). V lost 2 bases, J lost 2 bases, and 10 bases lay in between. The germline V gene has CDR1 WSHSY and CDR2 SAAADI. The CDR3 loop spans 14 amino acids. The CDR3 region has the DNA TGCGCCAGCAGTGAGGGGGCCGAGCCCTACGAGCAGTACTTC. It codes for CASSEGAEPYEQYF.

This clone came up a few times. The CDR3 DNA is TGCGCCAGCAGCTGGACTAGCGGCTCCTACGAGCAGTACTTC. It translates to CASSWTSGSYEQYF. The chain recombines TRBV5-1 with TRBJ2-7, with TRBD2 matching 10 bases. The CDR3 covers 14 residues. Trimming removed 3 bases from V and 0 bases from J; junction bases left unmatched: 0. Germline CDR1 and CDR2: SGHRS and YFSETQ.

This clone was counted between two and nine times. This chain uses TRBV10-1 with TRBJ2-1, with TRBD2 matching over 12 bases. Germline V gene data show CDR1 as WNHNN and CDR2 as SYGVQD (reference sequence). J gave up 4 bases and V 3 bases, and 7 bases lay outside the gene matches. The CDR3 spans 17 residues. This CDR3 reads CASSDSQTSGSYNEQFF. The CDR3 region has the DNA TGCGCCAGCAGTGACTCTCAGACTAGCGGGAGTTACAATGAGCAGTTCTTC.

The chain uses TRBV3-1 (or the pseudogene TRBV3-2) and TRBJ2-7; D possibly corresponds to TRBD2 (5 bases). The CDR3 has 15 residues. V was clipped by 4 bases and J by 4 bases, with 17 bases between them. CDR1 and CDR2 (germline): LGHDT, YNNKEL (reference sequence). DNA of the CDR3: TGTGCCAGCAGCCCCGGGCAAAGGAGGTCTTACGAGCAGTACTTC. This codes for CASSPGQRRSYEQYF.

This clone was counted once. The chain recombines TRBV10-3 with TRBJ2-7; D perhaps matches TRBD1 (6 bases). Trimming stripped 2 bases from V and 5 bases from J, with 16 bases between. The CDR3 is 15 residues long. Looked up from germline, CDR1 is ENHRY and CDR2 is SYGVKD. The CDR3 loop reads CAISEILGQRNEQYF. In DNA form, the CDR3 reads TGTGCCATCAGTGAGATACTTGGACAGCGGAACGAGCAGTACTTC.

The V gene is TRBV28, the J gene TRBJ2-7, with a tentative D call TRBD2 (6 bases). Germline V CDR1 and CDR2: MDHEN, SYDVKM. The CDR3 spans 15 residues. Trimming took off 3 bases at V and 1 base at J, with 13 bases between the two ends. Here the CDR3 DNA reads TGTGCCAGCAGTTTCCGGGGAGCGGGTTCCTACGAGCAGTACTTC. This sequence encodes CASSFRGAGSYEQYF.

J is TRBJ2-7 and V is TRBV6-5; 16 positions agree with TRBD2. The CDR3 is 15 residues long. Germline V gene sequence: CDR1 MNHEY, CDR2 SVGAGI. V lost 6 bases to trimming and J lost 4 bases; unmatched junction nucleotides: 3. In DNA form, the CDR3 reads TGTGCCAGCAGAACGGGACTAGCGGGAGGGTACGAGCAGTACTTC. This codes for CASRTGLAGGYEQYF.

This chain links TRBV15 with TRBJ2-3, with TRBD1 identical over 11 bases. The germline CDR1 and CDR2 sequences are LNHNV and YYDKDF (reference sequence). Trimming took 5 bases from V and 4 from J; bases not matched to a gene: 11. The CDR3 length is 17 residues. The DNA of the CDR3 is TGTGCCACCAGCGTTTCCGGGACAGGGGGGCGGGCAGATACGCAGTATTTT. It specifies CATSVSGTGGRADTQYF.

V is TRBV19 and J is TRBJ2-7, with 7 bases fitting TRBD2. CDR3 length equals 13 residues. Looked up from germline, CDR1 is LNHDA and CDR2 is SQIVND (reference sequence). V gave up 8 bases and J gave up 2 bases; unmatched junction bases: 6. CDR3 loop: CASGGGPPYEQYF. CDR3 DNA sequence: TGTGCCAGTGGGGGGGGACCTCCCTACGAGCAGTACTTC. The full variable domain, rest sourced from reference TRBV19 and TRBJ2-7, is DGGITQSPKYLFRKEGQNVTLSCEQNLNHDAMYWYRQDPGQGLRLIYYSQIVNDFQKGDIAEGYSVSREKKESFPLTVTSAQKNPTAFYLCASGGGPPYEQYFGPGTRLTVT.

CDR3 protein: CASSYDGQGVNEQFF. The CDR3 region has the DNA TGTGCCAGCAGTTACGATGGGCAGGGGGTCAATGAGCAGTTCTTC. The chain couples TRBV6-5 to TRBJ2-1; 7 positions agree with TRBD1. The V segment lost 2 bases and the J segment 6 bases; nucleotides outside the gene matches: 7. CDR1 is MNHEY, CDR2 SVGAGI, per germline. The CDR3 has 15 amino acids.

This CDR3 reads CASSYLAGGTSFYF. CDR3 coding DNA: TGTGCCAGCAGTTACTTAGCGGGAGGGACCTCTTTCTACTTC. This sequence joins TRBV6-6 and TRBJ2-7; 11 nucleotides match TRBD2. Germline lookup yields CDR1 MNHNY and CDR2 SVGAGI (reference sequence). With V trimmed by 1 base and J by 13 bases, 9 bases remained unmatched. The CDR3 has 14 amino acids.

This clone was seen a handful of times. The chain couples TRBV19 to TRBJ1-2, with 7 nucleotides matching TRBD1. This CDR3 contains 15 residues. Trimming took 5 bases from V and 3 from J; bases not matched to a gene: 9. Per the germline V gene, CDR1 is LNHDA and CDR2 is SQIVND (reference sequence). The CDR3 region is CASSSGTVTHYGYTF. The DNA of the CDR3 is TGTGCCAGTAGTTCCGGGACAGTAACTCACTATGGCTACACCTTC.

The V call is TRBV11-2, the J call TRBJ2-7, with TRBD2 matching 12 bases. The CDR3 sequence is 14 residues long. Germline V gene data show CDR1 as SGHAT and CDR2 as FQNNGV. The V gene end was trimmed by 5 bases and the J gene end by 6 bases; junction bases not matched to a gene: 5. The CDR3: CASSRTSGKFEQYF. DNA of the CDR3: TGTGCCAGCAGCCGGACTAGCGGGAAATTCGAGCAGTACTTC.

The rearrangement links TRBV10-1 to TRBJ2-4, with 10 bases lining up with TRBD2. The J segment lost 0 bases and the V segment lost 7 bases, leaving 15 bases of the junction unmatched. The CDR3 spans 19 residues. Germline V gene lookup returns CDR1 WNHNN and CDR2 SYGVQD (reference sequence). The DNA for the CDR3 is TGCGCCAGCACTCACCGGGGTAGCGGGAGGCTCGTAGCCAAAAACATTCAGTACTTC. Its protein is CASTHRGSGRLVAKNIQYF.

The chain couples TRBV6-2 or TRBV6-3 to TRBJ2-3; possible D gene TRBD2, 6 bases. The CDR3 is 15 amino acids. Germline CDR1 MNHEY, CDR2 SVGEGT. The germline V and J ends were trimmed by 2 bases and 4 bases, with 13 bases remaining between them. The CDR3 region is CASSYPGTLADTQYF. CDR3 coding DNA: TGTGCCAGCAGTTACCCCGGGACTTTAGCAGATACGCAGTATTTT.

The CDR3 coding sequence is TGCGCCAGCAGCTTGGTTGGTGGGAGCTCCTACAATGAGCAGTTCTTC. Translation gives CASSLVGGSSYNEQFF. This sequence joins TRBV5-1 and TRBJ2-1; TRBD2 is a possible D gene (5 bases). CDR3 size: 16 residues. From germline, CDR1 is SGHRS and CDR2 YFSETQ. Trimming removed 0 bases at V and 0 bases at J, with 10 bases between.

The V and J genes are TRBV4-2 and TRBJ1-1; TRBD1 is a possible D gene (6 bases). There are 16 residues in the CDR3. The ends were cut back, 0 bases at V and 2 bases at J, with 13 bases in the middle. The germline gives CDR1 LGHNA, CDR2 YNFKEQ. CDR3 bases: TGTGCCAGCAGCCAAGAAAAAAGAGGGGGAAACACTGAAGCTTTCTTT. The encoded protein is CASSQEKRGGNTEAFF.

This clone appeared a few times. The chain carries TRBV7-9 and TRBJ2-7, with D unresolved. The V gene's germline CDR1 is SEHNR and CDR2 FQNEAQ (reference sequence). This CDR3 comprises 12 residues. Trimming removed 1 base from V and 6 bases from J, with 7 bases in between. In nucleotides, the CDR3 is TGTGCCAGCAGCTTAGTCGTCAGCGAGCAGTACTTC. It translates to CASSLVVSEQYF.

The chain uses TRBV11-2 and TRBJ2-5; D is perhaps TRBD2 (5 bases). The CDR3 runs 15 residues. The V gene lost 4 bases and the J gene lost 2 bases, with 14 bases spanning the gap. Germline loops: CDR1 SGHAT, CDR2 FQNNGV. CDR3 in amino acids: CASSSPVTGQETQYF. Written as DNA, the CDR3 is TGTGCCAGCAGCTCCCCGGTTACGGGACAAGAGACCCAGTACTTC.

The J gene is TRBJ2-7, the V gene TRBV28, with 9 bases matching TRBD1. Germline CDR1 reads MDHEN; CDR2 reads SYDVKM. J gave up 3 bases and V 2 bases, and 5 bases lay outside the gene matches. There are 15 residues in the CDR3. CDR3 DNA sequence: TGTGCCAGCAGTTTACAGACAGGGGGTAACTACGAGCAGTACTTC. This translates into CASSLQTGGNYEQYF.

This rearrangement joins TRBV27 to TRBJ2-1; 11 positions agree with TRBD2. This CDR3 region has 16 residues. The V gene end was trimmed by 6 bases and the J gene end by 8 bases; junction bases not matched to a gene: 12. Germline CDR1 and CDR2: MNHEY and SMNVEV (reference sequence). CDR3 sequence reads: CASRTYLAGGRDEQFF. DNA of the CDR3: TGTGCCAGCAGAACCTATCTAGCGGGAGGAAGGGATGAGCAGTTCTTC.

This chain uses TRBV5-6 with TRBJ2-1; perhaps TRBD2 as D (6 bases). The V gene lost 2 bases and the J gene lost 3 bases, with 9 bases spanning the gap. The length of the CDR3 is 14 residues. The germline gives CDR1 SGHDT, CDR2 YYEEEE. The CDR3 loop reads CASSFLGGYNEQFF. DNA for the CDR3: TGTGCCAGCAGCTTCCTCGGGGGCTACAATGAGCAGTTCTTC.